This T cell receptor beta chain emerged from a study of CD8 T cells in ankylosing spondylitis. With molecular barcodes, quantitative 5'-RACE was used to make the TCR beta libraries. TCRdb independently ran MiXCR on the 5' RACE reads; one entry per CDR3 protein. The table has 350,000 to 400,000 distinct CDR3 sequences, approximately 22% seen once; the top ten hold 10% to 15%. This clonotype was detected ten times or more. Trimming cost V 0 bases and J 0 bases, with 5 bases left between them. Germline lookup yields CDR1 MRHNA and CDR2 SNTAGT. The CDR3 is 15 amino acids. The sample taken for sequencing was blood, either unsorted or a sorted T cell fraction (not recorded which). The receptor was isolated from a male donor with ankylosing spondylitis or in good health (not recorded which). The V and J genes are TRBV6-4 and TRBJ2-2, with D possibly being TRBD1 or TRBD2 (5 bases each). The CDR3 reads CASSDSGANTGELFF. In nucleotides, the CDR3 is TGTGCCAGCAGTGACTCGGGGGCGAACACCGGGGAGCTGTTTTTT.